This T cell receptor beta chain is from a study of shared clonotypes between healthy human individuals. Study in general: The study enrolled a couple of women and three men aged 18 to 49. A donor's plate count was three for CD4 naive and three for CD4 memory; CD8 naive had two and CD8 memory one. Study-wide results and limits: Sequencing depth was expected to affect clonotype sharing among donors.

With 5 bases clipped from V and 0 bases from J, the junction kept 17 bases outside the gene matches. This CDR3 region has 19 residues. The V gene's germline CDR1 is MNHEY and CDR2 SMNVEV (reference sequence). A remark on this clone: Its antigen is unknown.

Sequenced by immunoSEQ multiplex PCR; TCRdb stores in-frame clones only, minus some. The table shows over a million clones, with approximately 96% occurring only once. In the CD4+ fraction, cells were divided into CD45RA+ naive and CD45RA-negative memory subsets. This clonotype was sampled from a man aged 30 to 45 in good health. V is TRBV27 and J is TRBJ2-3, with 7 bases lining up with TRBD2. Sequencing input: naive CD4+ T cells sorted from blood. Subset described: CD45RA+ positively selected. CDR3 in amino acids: CASSPSYGLAAGSTDTQYF. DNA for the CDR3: TGTGCCAGCAGTCCTTCATATGGCCTAGCGGCGGGGAGCACAGATACGCAGTATTTT.